The next 14 T cell receptor beta chains were all read from a single sample in a study of CD8+ T cells in alopecia areata. As for treatment: oral pan-JAK inhibitor, 5-10 mg twice daily. RNA was isolated and reverse transcribed to cDNA, the sequencing template. Using immunoSEQ multiplex PCR, the repertoire was profiled, and TCRdb retains in-frame clones only, with some absent. The data show more than 200,000 clones, with 66% seen just once and roughly 1.2% held by the top ten. The sample was CD4+ T cells sorted from blood, taken at approximately week 42, from a patient treated with tofacitinib. Receptors originate from a human donor with alopecia areata.

This rearrangement joins TRBV29-1 to TRBJ1-2; D remains unclear. The CDR3 runs to 15 residues. The V gene's germline CDR1 is SQVTM and CDR2 ANQGSEA. V was shortened by 3 bases and J by 2 bases, with 16 bases between the two germline ends. CDR3 sequence reads: CSVDSHPKVNYGYTF. The CDR3 DNA reads as TGCAGCGTTGATTCCCATCCTAAAGTCAACTATGGCTACACCTTC.

This clone was seen at least ten times. This sequence joins TRBV7-9 and TRBJ1-1; 8 bases fit TRBD1. Germline V CDR1 and CDR2: SEHNR, FQNEAQ (reference sequence). CDR3 size: 13 residues. Losses at the gene ends were 10 bases for V and 0 bases for J; bases not matched to a gene: 4. The CDR3 here is CAIDRGMNTEAFF. The CDR3 DNA follows: TGTGCCATCGACAGGGGCATGAACACTGAAGCTTTCTTT.

The chain uses TRBV5-6 and TRBJ1-2, with D perhaps matching TRBD1 (5 bases). Trimming removed 0 bases at V and 8 bases at J, with 14 bases between. Looked up from germline, CDR1 is SGHDT and CDR2 is YYEEEE. The CDR3 runs 14 residues. CDR3 sequence: CASSLGGTTGGYTF. In nucleotides, the CDR3 is TGTGCCAGCAGCTTGGGTGGGACGACTGGGGGCTACACCTTC.

V gene TRBV5-1 combines with J gene TRBJ2-4; D uncertain. This CDR3 contains 15 residues. The ends were cut back, 3 bases at V and 0 bases at J, with 10 bases in the middle. Germline loops: CDR1 SGHRS, CDR2 YFSETQ. The CDR3, as DNA: TGCGCCAGCAGCTCAGAACAGTTAGCCAAAAACATTCAGTACTTC. Its protein product is CASSSEQLAKNIQYF.

There are many counts of this clone. J is TRBJ1-1 and V is TRBV10-3; 7 bases agree with TRBD1. Germline CDR1 is ENHRY and CDR2 is SYGVKD. The CDR3 is 13 amino acids. V gave up 11 bases and J gave up 3 bases; unmatched junction bases: 9. The CDR3 loop is CALRDSTDTEAFF. In DNA, the CDR3 is TGTGCCCTGCGGGACAGTACGGACACTGAAGCTTTCTTT.

This clone was observed at least ten times. V is TRBV6-6 and J is TRBJ1-2, with a weak D call TRBD1 (6 bases). V was cut by 6 bases and J by 3 bases, with 17 bases left in between. Germline V gene sequence: CDR1 MNHNY, CDR2 SVGAGI (reference sequence). The CDR3 sequence is 15 residues long. The CDR3 protein is CASRGQRALDYGYTF. In DNA form, the CDR3 reads TGTGCCAGCAGGGGACAAAGGGCCTTGGACTATGGCTACACCTTC.

This rearrangement joins TRBV29-1 to TRBJ1-1, with D unresolved. Germline CDR1 and CDR2: SQVTM and ANQGSEA. Trimming removed 4 bases from V and 4 bases from J, with 7 bases in between. The CDR3 sequence is 11 residues long. The CDR3 here is CSVGQGTEAFF. CDR3 DNA: TGCAGCGTTGGGCAAGGCACTGAAGCTTTCTTT.

The V gene is TRBV20-1, the J gene TRBJ2-2; no clear D gene. The CDR3 spans 11 residues. With 3 bases removed from V and 6 bases from J, the gap between germline ends came to 5 bases. Germline CDR1 DFQATT, CDR2 SNEGSKA (reference sequence). The CDR3 nucleotides read TGCAGTGCTAGTCGTCCCGGGGAGCTGTTTTTT. Translation gives CSASRPGELFF.

A remark on this clone: This same CDR3 is encoded by further DNA sequences in the sample. V usage is TRBV29-1 and J usage is TRBJ1-2, with 8 bases that match TRBD1. This CDR3 has 12 residues. V shed 6 bases, J shed 2 bases, and the junction held 2 bases outside the gene matches. The germline gives CDR1 SQVTM, CDR2 ANQGSEA. The CDR3 nucleotides are TGCAGCGTCGCAGGGGGCAACTATGGCTACACCTTC. Amino acid sequence: CSVAGGNYGYTF. Drawing the rest from reference TRBV29-1 and TRBJ1-2, the complete variable domain is SAVISQKPSRDICQRGTSLTIQCQVDSQVTMMFWYRQQPGQSLTLIATANQGSEATYESGFVIDKFPISRPNLTFSTLTVSNMSPEDSSIYLCSVAGGNYGYTFGSGTRLTVV.

This clone was observed a few times. V is TRBV29-1 and J is TRBJ1-1; unclear D gene. Trimming removed 4 bases at V and 10 bases at J, with 10 bases between. Germline V gives CDR1 SQVTM, CDR2 ANQGSEA. This CDR3 has 10 residues. The CDR3: CSVVIRRAFF. CDR3 sequence (DNA): TGCAGCGTTGTAATAAGAAGAGCTTTCTTT.

The chain recombines TRBV29-1 with TRBJ1-2; no clear D gene. The CDR3 consists of 11 residues. Germline CDR1 SQVTM, CDR2 ANQGSEA. Trimming removed 6 bases at V and 5 bases at J, with 10 bases between. The CDR3 nucleotides are TGCAGCGTCGACCTGGTTTATGGCTACACCTTC. Encoded protein: CSVDLVYGYTF.

The chain carries TRBV10-2 and TRBJ2-3; D is undetermined. Trimming took 6 bases from V and 6 from J, leaving 10 bases between them. Looked up from germline, CDR1 is WSHSY and CDR2 is SAAADI. This CDR3 region has 12 residues. The DNA of the CDR3 is TGCGCCAGCAGCCTAAAGGCGGATACGCAGTATTTT. This encodes CASSLKADTQYF.

V usage is TRBV7-2 and J usage is TRBJ2-5, with D uncertain. V was shortened by 0 bases and J by 1 base, with 12 bases between the two germline ends. The CDR3 extends over 16 amino acids. Germline V gene lookup returns CDR1 SGHTA and CDR2 FQGNSA. This CDR3 is CASSLALRPAQETQYF. The CDR3 bases are TGTGCCAGCAGCTTAGCGCTGAGGCCAGCCCAAGAGACCCAGTACTTC.

The chain has TRBV27 and TRBJ1-5; TRBD1 matches 10 bases. The CDR3 is made up of 17 amino acids. The germline V gene has CDR1 MNHEY and CDR2 SMNVEV (reference sequence). Unmatched junction bases numbered 13, after V lost 6 bases and J lost 5 bases. The CDR3 coding sequence is TGTGCCAGCAGCCGATACCCGGGACAGGGGAGCCATCAGCCCCAGCATTTT. As protein: CASSRYPGQGSHQPQHF.